These 19 T cell receptor beta chains share one sample of origin, sequenced in a study of blood T cell repertoires in COVID-19. TCRdb keeps only in-frame clones here, not all; method: immunoSEQ multiplex PCR. The sample has roughly 130,000 clones; about four fifths are singletons. What was sequenced was PBMCs or T cells enriched from blood (not recorded which). The receptors were sampled from a man aged 35 to 55 with acute COVID-19.

The chain couples TRBV5-1 to TRBJ1-1, with D possibly TRBD1 on 5 matching bases. V was shortened by 5 bases and J by 0 bases, with 8 bases between the two germline ends. The CDR3 spans 13 residues. Germline V gene sequence: CDR1 SGHRS, CDR2 YFSETQ. In nucleotides, the CDR3 is TGCGCCAGCAGAAGGACATTGAACACTGAAGCTTTCTTT. Translating it yields CASRRTLNTEAFF.

The chain employs TRBV7-9 and TRBJ1-1; D gene unclear. The germline V gene encodes CDR1 SEHNR and CDR2 FQNEAQ (reference sequence). Trimming removed 3 bases from V and 0 bases from J, with 8 bases in between. The CDR3 has 14 residues. CDR3 residues: CASSFPEVNTEAFF. CDR3 nucleotide sequence: TGTGCCAGCAGCTTTCCGGAGGTGAACACTGAAGCTTTCTTT.

The rearrangement joins TRBV30 to TRBJ2-1, with unresolved D. This CDR3 is built from 12 residues. Germline V gives CDR1 GTSNPN, CDR2 SVGIG (reference sequence). Trimming took off 0 bases at V and 12 bases at J, with 12 bases between the two ends. The CDR3 sequence is CAWSVNIVGQFF. For the CDR3, the DNA is TGTGCCTGGAGTGTAAATATCGTCGGGCAGTTCTTC.

The rearrangement links TRBV4-3 to TRBJ1-2; D is ambiguous. Germline CDR1 is LGHNA and CDR2 is YSLEER. Trimming took off 7 bases at V and 2 bases at J, with 14 bases between the two ends. CDR3 size: 14 residues. For the CDR3, the DNA is TGCGCCAGCAAATATTCCCCCGGGAACTATGGCTACACCTTC. Its translation is CASKYSPGNYGYTF.

In nucleotides, the CDR3 is TGTGCCACCAGTGATTCCGGGGGGGACTATGGCTACACCTTC. This encodes CATSDSGGDYGYTF. The chain couples TRBV24-1 to TRBJ1-2; perhaps TRBD1 as D (5 bases). There are 14 residues in the CDR3. CDR1 is KGHDR and CDR2 is SFDVKD in the germline V gene. V lost 2 bases to trimming and J lost 3 bases, with 9 bases between them.

The genes are TRBV10-3 and TRBJ2-5; TRBD2 aligns across 8 bases. The V segment lost 2 bases and the J segment 4 bases; nucleotides outside the gene matches: 6. Germline V gives CDR1 ENHRY, CDR2 SYGVKD. This CDR3 has 15 residues. CDR3 DNA: TGTGCCATCAGTGAGGGACTAGCCGGGGGAGAGACCCAGTACTTC. It encodes CAISEGLAGGETQYF.

The V call is TRBV7-7, the J call TRBJ2-1, with 11 bases fitting TRBD2. The CDR3 covers 15 residues. Germline V lookup: CDR1 SSHAT, CDR2 FNYEAQ (reference sequence). The V segment lost 5 bases and the J segment 2 bases; nucleotides outside the gene matches: 2. As DNA, the CDR3 is TGTGCCAGCAGCGAGGGACTAGCGGCCTACAATGAGCAGTTCTTC. This gives the protein CASSEGLAAYNEQFF.

This chain connects TRBV6-5 to TRBJ1-1; TRBD1 is a possible D gene (5 bases). The CDR3 length is 14 residues. V was cut by 9 bases and J by 0 bases, with 14 bases left in between. The V gene's germline CDR1 is MNHEY and CDR2 SVGAGI. The CDR3, as DNA: TGTGCCAGTAACGTCGGGGGTATGAACACTGAAGCTTTCTTT. Amino acid sequence: CASNVGGMNTEAFF.

This clone was picked up a small number of times. The chain is built from TRBV11-2 and TRBJ2-5; a weak D match, TRBD2 (6 bases). The V end was cut by 8 bases, the J end by 0 bases, with 13 bases between. Germline V gene lookup returns CDR1 SGHAT and CDR2 FQNNGV. The CDR3 length is 14 residues. The CDR3 nucleotides are TGTGCCAGCCGCGGGGTAGTCTACCAAGAGACCCAGTACTTC. Translation gives CASRGVVYQETQYF.

In nucleotides, the CDR3 is TGTGCCAGCAGTGATCCGGGACATCAGTCGGATACGCAGTATTTT. Translation gives CASSDPGHQSDTQYF. The V and J genes are TRBV25-1 and TRBJ2-3, with D possibly TRBD1 on 6 matching bases. The CDR3 covers 15 residues. Trimming pared 3 bases from V and 6 bases from J, leaving 16 bases between. Germline V lookup: CDR1 MGHDK, CDR2 SYGVNS.

The genes are TRBV27 and TRBJ1-4; 10 positions match TRBD1. There are 14 residues in the CDR3. J was trimmed by 10 bases and V by 5 bases; bases with no gene match: 7. The V gene's germline CDR1 is MNHEY and CDR2 SMNVEV (reference sequence). In DNA form, the CDR3 reads TGTGCCAGCAGTCCCGGGACAGGGGTCGGAAAACTGTTTTTT. Translated, it gives CASSPGTGVGKLFF.

This clone was observed a few times. V and J are TRBV19 and TRBJ2-7; D gene unclear. Trimming took off 3 bases at V and 2 bases at J, with 11 bases between the two ends. This CDR3 comprises 14 residues. Germline lookup yields CDR1 LNHDA and CDR2 SQIVND (reference sequence). DNA of the CDR3: TGTGCCAGTAGTATGTCACTCTCGGCCTACGAGCAGTACTTC. It codes for CASSMSLSAYEQYF. Filled out from reference TRBV19 and TRBJ2-7, the complete variable domain reads DGGITQSPKYLFRKEGQNVTLSCEQNLNHDAMYWYRQDPGQGLRLIYYSQIVNDFQKGDIAEGYSVSREKKESFPLTVTSAQKNPTAFYLCASSMSLSAYEQYFGPGTRLTVT.

This sequence joins TRBV30 and TRBJ2-2; D might be TRBD1 (6 bases). V was clipped by 3 bases and J by 2 bases, with 10 bases between them. Germline values: CDR1 GTSNPN, CDR2 SVGIG (reference sequence). The CDR3 covers 14 residues. The CDR3 here is CAWRLGGNTGELFF. CDR3 DNA sequence: TGTGCCTGGAGGCTAGGGGGAAACACCGGGGAGCTGTTTTTT. The full variable domain, in which reference TRBV30 and TRBJ2-2 provide the parts outside the CDR3, is SQTIHQWPATLVQPVGSPLSLECTVEGTSNPNLYWYRQAAGRGLQLLFYSVGIGQISSEVPQNLSASRPQDRQFILSSKKLLLSDSGFYLCAWRLGGNTGELFFGEGSRLTVL.

The chain couples TRBV19 to TRBJ2-7, with D maybe TRBD1 (5 bases). Per germline, CDR1 LNHDA and CDR2 SQIVND (reference sequence). V lost 3 bases to trimming and J lost 2 bases, with 14 bases between them. The CDR3 runs 15 residues. The CDR3 protein is CASSIFAGRTYEQYF. The CDR3, as DNA: TGTGCCAGTAGTATCTTCGCAGGGCGAACCTACGAGCAGTACTTC. Looking up the rest from reference TRBV19 and TRBJ2-7 gives the full variable domain: DGGITQSPKYLFRKEGQNVTLSCEQNLNHDAMYWYRQDPGQGLRLIYYSQIVNDFQKGDIAEGYSVSREKKESFPLTVTSAQKNPTAFYLCASSIFAGRTYEQYFGPGTRLTVT.

The chain uses TRBV5-1 and TRBJ1-5; D may be TRBD1 (6 bases). The germline V and J ends were trimmed by 0 bases and 7 bases, with 14 bases remaining between them. In germline, CDR1 is SGHRS, CDR2 YFSETQ. CDR3 length equals 15 residues. The CDR3 nucleotides read TGCGCCAGCAGCTTGGGGACAGAGGGATTACAGCCCCAGCATTTT. Translating gives CASSLGTEGLQPQHF.

Written as DNA, the CDR3 is TGTGCTAGTGGTTTAAAGGGGGAGAAGACCCAGTACTTC. It codes for CASGLKGEKTQYF. The chain combines TRBV12-5 with TRBJ2-5; D perhaps matches TRBD1 (6 bases). Germline V CDR1 and CDR2: LGHNT, FRNRAP. This CDR3 is built from 13 residues. Trimming removed 3 bases from V and 6 bases from J, with 11 bases in between.

This clone was recorded only once. This sequence joins TRBV5-4 and TRBJ2-2; no clear D. V was cut by 7 bases and J by 2 bases, with 9 bases left in between. Germline CDR1 SGHNT, CDR2 YYREEE (reference sequence). The CDR3 spans 13 residues. The CDR3 DNA is TGTGCCAGCGAGCTTACTAACACCGGGGAGCTGTTTTTT. This translates into CASELTNTGELFF.

The gene calls are TRBV28 and TRBJ2-3; D might be TRBD1 (5 bases). Looked up from germline, CDR1 is MDHEN and CDR2 is SYDVKM. V lost 4 bases and J lost 2, with 16 bases in between. The CDR3 contains 16 residues. The CDR3 nucleotides are TGTGCCAGCAGTTCCCAAAGAACAGGCCACACAGATACGCAGTATTTT. It codes for CASSSQRTGHTDTQYF.

V usage is TRBV5-1 and J usage is TRBJ2-5, with a tentative D call TRBD2 (6 bases). The CDR3 loop spans 15 amino acids. V lost 3 bases, J lost 3 bases, and 15 bases lay in between. CDR1 is SGHRS, CDR2 YFSETQ, per germline. CDR3: CASSSLGGREETQYF. CDR3 DNA: TGCGCCAGCAGCTCGCTCGGGGGTCGGGAAGAGACCCAGTACTTC.